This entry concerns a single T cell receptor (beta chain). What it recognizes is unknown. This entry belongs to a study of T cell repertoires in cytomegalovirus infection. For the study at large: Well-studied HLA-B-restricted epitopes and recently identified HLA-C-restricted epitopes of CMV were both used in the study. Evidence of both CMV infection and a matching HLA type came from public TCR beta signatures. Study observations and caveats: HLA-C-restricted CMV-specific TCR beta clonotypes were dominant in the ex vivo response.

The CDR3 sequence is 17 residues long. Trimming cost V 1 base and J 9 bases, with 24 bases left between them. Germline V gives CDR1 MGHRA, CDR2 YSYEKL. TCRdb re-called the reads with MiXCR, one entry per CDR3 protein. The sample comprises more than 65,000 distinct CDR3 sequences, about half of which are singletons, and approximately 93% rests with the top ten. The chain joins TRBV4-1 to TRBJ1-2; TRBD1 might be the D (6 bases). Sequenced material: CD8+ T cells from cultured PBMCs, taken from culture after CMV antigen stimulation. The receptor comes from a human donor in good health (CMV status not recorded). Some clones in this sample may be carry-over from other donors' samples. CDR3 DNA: TGCGCCAGCAGCCAAGGTATCTCGAAGACAGGCTTCGTGAGCTACACCTTC. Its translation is CASSQGISKTGFVSYTF.